A single sample is the source of the 4 T cell receptor beta chains below, sequenced in a study of CD8+ T cells in alopecia areata. TCR sequencing used cDNA made by reverse transcription of extracted RNA. The assay was immunoSEQ multiplex PCR, and TCRdb's table has in-frame clones only and misses some. This table holds 270,000 or so clones, roughly 60% found once. Stated treatment: oral pan-JAK inhibitor, 5-10 mg twice daily. Source: CD4+ T cells sorted from blood, taken at week 24, from a patient treated with tofacitinib. The receptors here all came from a human donor with alopecia areata.

This clone was recorded a few times. The rearrangement uses TRBV7-9 and TRBJ2-4; D is perhaps TRBD1 (6 bases). Germline V CDR1 and CDR2: SEHNR, FQNEAQ (reference sequence). Trimming cost V 4 bases and J 0 bases, with 19 bases left between them. The CDR3 is made up of 18 amino acids. This CDR3 reads CASSSEQAKGVAKNIQYF. CDR3 DNA sequence: TGTGCCAGCAGCTCAGAACAGGCGAAGGGGGTAGCCAAAAACATTCAGTACTTC. Looking up the rest from reference TRBV7-9 and TRBJ2-4 gives the full variable domain: DTGVSQNPRHKITKRGQNVTFRCDPISEHNRLYWYRQTLGQGPEFLTYFQNEAQLEKSRLLSDRFSAERPKGSFSTLEIQRTEQGDSAMYLCASSSEQAKGVAKNIQYFGAGTRLSVL.

Written as DNA, the CDR3 is TGTGCCAGCAGCTTGTTGTCGGGGGGCACAGATACGCAGTATTTT. Translation: CASSLLSGGTDTQYF. The chain is built from TRBV5-4 and TRBJ2-3; TRBD2 might be the D (6 bases). Germline CDR1 and CDR2: SGHNT and YYREEE (reference sequence). There are 15 residues in the CDR3. V was pared by 1 base and J by 1 base, with 10 bases between.

This chain links TRBV12-5 with TRBJ1-1; TRBD1 aligns across 7 bases. The CDR3 totals 14 residues. Trimming at V came to 2 bases and at J to 8 bases, leaving 8 bases not matched to a gene. Germline-derived CDR1 and CDR2 are LGHNT and FRNRAP. CDR3 nucleotides: TGTGCTAGTGGTTTGCCCCCGACAGGGAGCGAAGCTTTCTTT. This sequence encodes CASGLPPTGSEAFF.

In DNA, the CDR3 is TGTGCCTCCAGGGGAAATAATTCACCCCTCCACTTT. Translation gives CASRGNNSPLHF. The chain joins TRBV27 to TRBJ1-6; possible D gene TRBD1, 6 bases. Trimming removed 11 bases from V and 5 bases from J, with 10 bases in between. The CDR3 runs 12 residues. In germline, CDR1 is MNHEY, CDR2 SMNVEV (reference sequence).